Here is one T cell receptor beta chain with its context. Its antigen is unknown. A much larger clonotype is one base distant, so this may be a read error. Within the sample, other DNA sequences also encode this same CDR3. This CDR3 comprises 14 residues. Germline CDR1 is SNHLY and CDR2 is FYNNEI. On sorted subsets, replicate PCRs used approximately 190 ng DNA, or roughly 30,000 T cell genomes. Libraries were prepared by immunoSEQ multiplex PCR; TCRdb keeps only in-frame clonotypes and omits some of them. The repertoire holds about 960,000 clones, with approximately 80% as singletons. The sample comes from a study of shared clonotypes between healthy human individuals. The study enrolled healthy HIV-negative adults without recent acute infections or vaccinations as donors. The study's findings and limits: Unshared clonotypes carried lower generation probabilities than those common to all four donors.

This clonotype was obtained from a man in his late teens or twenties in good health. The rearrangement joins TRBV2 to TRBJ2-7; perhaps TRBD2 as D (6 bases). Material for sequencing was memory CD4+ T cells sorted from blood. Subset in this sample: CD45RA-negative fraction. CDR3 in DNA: TGTGCCAGTAGTGAAACGGGCCCCGGGGGCGAGCAGTACTTC. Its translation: CASSETGPGGEQYF.